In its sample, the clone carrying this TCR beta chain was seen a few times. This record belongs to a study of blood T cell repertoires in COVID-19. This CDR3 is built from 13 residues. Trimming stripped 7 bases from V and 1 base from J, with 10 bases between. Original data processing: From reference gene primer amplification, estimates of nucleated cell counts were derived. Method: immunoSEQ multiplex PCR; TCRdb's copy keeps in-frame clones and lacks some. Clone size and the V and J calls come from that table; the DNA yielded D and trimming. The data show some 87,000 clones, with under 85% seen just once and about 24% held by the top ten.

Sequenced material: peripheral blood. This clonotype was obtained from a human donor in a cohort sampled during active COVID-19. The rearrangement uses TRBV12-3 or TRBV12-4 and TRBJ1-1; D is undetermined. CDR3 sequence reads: CASKRFRNTEAFF. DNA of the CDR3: TGTGCCAGCAAGCGATTTAGGAACACTGAAGCTTTCTTT.